What follows are 23 T cell receptor beta chains derived from one specimen sequenced in a study of Graves' ophthalmopathy and Graves' hyperthyroidism. The TCR beta CDR3 regions underwent amplification from RNA transcripts. RT-PCR in the first round used HTBI primers; a second-round multiplex PCR followed. TCRdb reprocessed the multiplex PCR reads with MiXCR, giving one entry per CDR3 protein. The sample has hundreds of thousands of distinct CDR3 sequences; around 50% are singletons. Sequenced material: peripheral blood. These receptor sequences come from an adult man with Graves' ophthalmopathy.

CDR3 nucleotides: TGTGCCAGCAGCATGGGACAGCGGTGGCACGAGCATTTT. Residues: CASSMGQRWHEHF. This chain links TRBV7-2 with TRBJ1-5; 7 bases map to TRBD1. Germline CDR1 is SGHTA and CDR2 is FQGNSA. The CDR3 is 13 amino acids. V shed 5 bases and J 14 bases; nucleotides not matched to a gene: 12.

The table lists this clonotype with a few counts. The rearrangement uses TRBV4-2 and TRBJ1-2; a possible D gene is TRBD1 (6 bases). Germline V gives CDR1 LGHNA, CDR2 YNFKEQ. V was trimmed by 2 bases and J by 4 bases, leaving 20 bases between them. The CDR3 has 17 residues. CDR3 in amino acids: CASSQPDQQGRSYGYTF. The CDR3 DNA reads TGTGCCAGCAGCCAACCGGATCAACAGGGAAGGTCCTATGGCTACACCTTC.

There are a few counts of this clonotype. The J gene is TRBJ1-4, the V gene TRBV20-1, with D perhaps matching TRBD1 (6 bases). V lost 0 bases, J lost 6 bases, and 14 bases lay in between. In germline, CDR1 is DFQATT, CDR2 SNEGSKA (reference sequence). CDR3 length: 15 amino acids. CDR3 protein: CSARDLGQGYEKLFF. CDR3 nucleotide sequence: TGCAGTGCTAGAGATCTGGGGCAGGGGTATGAAAAACTGTTTTTT.

V usage is TRBV9 and J usage is TRBJ1-3; no definite D call. The CDR3 sequence is 12 residues long. Germline assignment: CDR1 SGDLS and CDR2 YYNGEE. V lost 8 bases to trimming and J lost 3 bases, with 9 bases between them. DNA of the CDR3: TGTGCCAGGATGCGGGGTGGAAACACCATATATTTT. This encodes CARMRGGNTIYF.

This clonotype was seen a handful of times. The J gene is TRBJ1-2, the V gene TRBV29-1, with 10 positions matching TRBD1. Trimming at V came to 1 base and at J to 2 bases, leaving 1 base not matched to a gene. CDR3 length equals 14 residues. The V gene's germline CDR1 is SQVTM and CDR2 ANQGSEA. CDR3 amino acids: CSVEGTGGNYGYTF. The DNA for the CDR3 is TGCAGCGTTGAAGGGACAGGGGGGAACTATGGCTACACCTTC.

This sequence joins TRBV20-1 and TRBJ1-5; 7 bases match TRBD1. Germline loops: CDR1 DFQATT, CDR2 SNEGSKA (reference sequence). Germline trimming cut 1 base from V and 3 bases from J; bases unmatched to any gene: 3. CDR3 length: 14 amino acids. This CDR3 is CSARVGTDNQPQHF. DNA for the CDR3: TGCAGTGCTAGAGTGGGGACAGACAATCAGCCCCAGCATTTT.

The chain recombines TRBV7-3 with TRBJ1-5, with 9 bases lining up with TRBD1. There are 14 residues in the CDR3. V trimming: 5 bases; J trimming: 7 bases; junction bases outside the gene matches: 6. Germline lookup yields CDR1 SGHTA and CDR2 FQGTGA. The CDR3 region is CASSATGGRQPQHF. DNA of the CDR3: TGTGCCAGCAGCGCAACAGGGGGCAGACAGCCCCAGCATTTT.

This clonotype has only a few counts. This chain uses TRBV6-5 with TRBJ1-1; D is uncertain. This CDR3 contains 14 residues. CDR1 is MNHEY, CDR2 SVGAGI, per germline. V was pared by 0 bases and J by 5 bases, with 10 bases between. CDR3 loop: CASSYSEMETEAFF. The CDR3 nucleotides read TGTGCCAGCAGTTACTCGGAAATGGAGACTGAAGCTTTCTTT.

The sample holds a few counts of this clonotype. The gene calls are TRBV27 and TRBJ1-1; no firm D call. CDR1 and CDR2 (germline): MNHEY, SMNVEV (reference sequence). Trimming took 5 bases from V and 4 from J, leaving 5 bases between them. This CDR3 has 11 amino acids. The CDR3 loop is CASSAGTEAFF. The CDR3 DNA reads TGTGCCAGCAGTGCGGGCACTGAAGCTTTCTTT.

The J gene is TRBJ1-1, the V gene TRBV6-2 or TRBV6-3, with TRBD1 as a possible D gene (6 bases). Germline CDR1 reads MNHEY; CDR2 reads SVGEGT. Deletions cut 2 bases from V and 7 bases from J, with 8 bases between. CDR3 length equals 12 residues. The CDR3 nucleotides read TGTGCCAGCAGTTACCGACAGGATGAAGCTTTCTTT. This encodes CASSYRQDEAFF.

As regards this clonotype: A read error may be the cause here, since a much bigger clone is one base away. This chain connects TRBV29-1 to TRBJ1-2; D possibly corresponds to TRBD1 (5 bases). CDR1 SQVTM and CDR2 ANQGSEA come from the germline V gene. V was shortened by 5 bases and J by 6 bases, with 13 bases between the two germline ends. CDR3 length: 12 amino acids. The CDR3 DNA sequence: TGCAGCGTTCATCGGGGCGGTGATGGCTACACCTTC. Its translation: CSVHRGGDGYTF.

The J gene is TRBJ1-1, the V gene TRBV5-1; D may be TRBD1 (5 bases). The CDR3 length is 15 residues. CDR1 is SGHRS and CDR2 is YFSETQ in the germline V gene. V lost 0 bases to trimming and J lost 1 base, with 10 bases between them. CDR3 coding DNA: TGCGCCAGCAGCTTGGTGGGACTTCAGAACACTGAAGCTTTCTTT. As protein: CASSLVGLQNTEAFF.

This sequence joins TRBV6-5 and TRBJ1-4; D not resolved. The V end was cut by 8 bases, the J end by 7 bases, with 14 bases between. Looked up from germline, CDR1 is MNHEY and CDR2 is SVGAGI. The CDR3 has 13 amino acids. The CDR3 sequence: CASSTVYGEKLFF. DNA of the CDR3: TGTGCCAGCTCCACAGTGTACGGTGAAAAACTGTTTTTT.

With respect to this clonotype: The junction departs from the called germline gene at one end, perhaps through a read error. The V call is TRBV9, the J call TRBJ2-5; tentative D call: TRBD1 (6 bases). This CDR3 contains 15 residues. Germline V gene sequence: CDR1 SGDLS, CDR2 YYNGEE. This CDR3 reads CASSVYGDNQETQYF. CDR3 coding DNA: TGTGCCAGTAGCGTGTACGGGGACAACCAAGAGACCCAGTACTTC.

The gene calls are TRBV20-1 and TRBJ2-2, with D maybe TRBD1 (6 bases). CDR3 length equals 14 residues. The V end was cut by 2 bases, the J end by 4 bases, with 11 bases between. CDR1 is DFQATT, CDR2 SNEGSKA, per germline (reference sequence). CDR3 sequence (DNA): TGCAGTGCTAGAAGTGGACAGACCACCGGGGAGCTGTTTTTT. This translates into CSARSGQTTGELFF.

This clonotype was observed at least ten times. The V gene is TRBV15, the J gene TRBJ1-5, with 8 bases matching TRBD1. V lost 5 bases and J lost 1; bases outside the gene matches: 1. The germline V gene has CDR1 LNHNV and CDR2 YYDKDF (reference sequence). The CDR3 has 14 amino acids. The CDR3 protein is CATSRQGSNQPQHF. The CDR3 DNA sequence: TGTGCCACCAGCCGACAGGGGAGCAATCAGCCCCAGCATTTT. Drawing the rest from reference TRBV15 and TRBJ1-5, the complete variable domain is DAMVIQNPRYQVTQFGKPVTLSCSQTLNHNVMYWYQQKSSQAPKLLFHYYDKDFNNEADTPDNFQSRRPNTSFCFLDIRSPGLGDTAMYLCATSRQGSNQPQHFGDGTRLSIL.

This chain's CDR3 is CSVLDRRGATNEKLFF. CDR3 coding DNA: TGCAGCGTCCTCGACAGGAGGGGTGCAACTAATGAAAAACTGTTTTTT. J is TRBJ1-4 and V is TRBV29-1; tentative D call: TRBD1 (6 bases). This CDR3 is 16 amino acids long. V lost 6 bases to trimming and J lost 0 bases, with 17 bases between them. Per germline, CDR1 SQVTM and CDR2 ANQGSEA. Complete variable domain (other parts from reference TRBV29-1 and TRBJ1-4): SAVISQKPSRDICQRGTSLTIQCQVDSQVTMMFWYRQQPGQSLTLIATANQGSEATYESGFVIDKFPISRPNLTFSTLTVSNMSPEDSSIYLCSVLDRRGATNEKLFFGSGTQLSVL.

This sequence joins TRBV7-9 and TRBJ1-3; no firm D call. Looked up from germline, CDR1 is SEHNR and CDR2 is FQNEAQ (reference sequence). This CDR3 contains 16 residues. V lost 2 bases and J lost 0, with 11 bases in between. The CDR3 protein is CASSLNGRNSGNTIYF. In DNA form, the CDR3 reads TGTGCCAGCAGCTTAAATGGTAGGAACTCTGGAAACACCATATATTTT.

This clonotype has at least ten counts. This chain links TRBV10-3 with TRBJ2-2; maybe TRBD1 (6 bases). The V gene lost 3 bases and the J gene lost 5 bases, with 10 bases spanning the gap. This CDR3 comprises 14 residues. In germline, CDR1 is ENHRY, CDR2 SYGVKD. The CDR3 loop reads CAISDPGVTGELFF. In nucleotides, the CDR3 is TGTGCCATCAGTGATCCAGGGGTGACCGGGGAGCTGTTTTTT.

The rearrangement joins TRBV7-8 to TRBJ2-2; 14 bases are a match to TRBD2. The V and J ends lost 8 bases and 5 bases, in that order; junction bases with no gene match: 10. Germline CDR1 and CDR2: SGHVS and FQNEAQ. CDR3 length: 17 residues. CDR3 sequence (DNA): TGTGCCAGCTCCTTCGGACTAGCGGGGGGTCGAACCGGGGAGCTGTTTTTT. Protein sequence: CASSFGLAGGRTGELFF.

This clonotype is a singleton in its sample. This chain links TRBV2 with TRBJ2-2, with a weak D call TRBD2 (6 bases). Germline CDR1 and CDR2: SNHLY and FYNNEI. The CDR3 length is 17 residues. Trimming removed 2 bases at V and 6 bases at J, with 19 bases between. This CDR3 reads CASSEWRDRWAPGELFF. CDR3 in DNA: TGTGCCAGCAGTGAATGGCGGGATCGCTGGGCCCCCGGGGAGCTGTTTTTT.

The chain couples TRBV5-1 to TRBJ1-6; TRBD1 matches 9 bases. This CDR3 region has 14 residues. V lost 5 bases and J lost 6; bases outside the gene matches: 3. Per the germline V gene, CDR1 is SGHRS and CDR2 is YFSETQ. The CDR3 protein is CASRPDRGNSPLHF. CDR3 in DNA: TGCGCCAGCAGACCGGACAGGGGTAATTCACCCCTCCACTTT. The full variable domain, with the rest looked up from reference TRBV5-1 and TRBJ1-6, is KAGVTQTPRYLIKTRGQQVTLSCSPISGHRSVSWYQQTPGQGLQFLFEYFSETQRNKGNFPGRFSGRQFSNSRSEMNVSTLELGDSALYLCASRPDRGNSPLHFGNGTRLTVT.

The CDR3 DNA reads as TGTGCCAGCACCCGGGGGACCAGAACCTACGAGCAGTACTTC. As protein: CASTRGTRTYEQYF. V is TRBV28 and J is TRBJ2-7; maybe TRBD2 (6 bases). Germline lookup yields CDR1 MDHEN and CDR2 SYDVKM. This CDR3 region has 14 residues. V was shortened by 7 bases and J by 2 bases, with 15 bases between the two germline ends.